These 14 T cell receptor beta chains were all obtained from the same sample, sequenced in a study of CD8 T cells in Susac syndrome. RNA totalling 0.5 to 1 ug underwent reverse transcription with random hexamers. From the immunoSEQ multiplex PCR reads, TCRdb called clonotypes with MiXCR, one entry per CDR3 protein. The sample lists hundreds of thousands of distinct CDR3 sequences, about 93% occurring once. The specimen was CD4+ T cells from PBMCs. These TCRs come from a human donor with multiple sclerosis.

CDR3 sequence reads: CSAPMVGTEAFF. CDR3 nucleotides: TGCAGTGCCCCAATGGTAGGCACTGAAGCTTTCTTT. The chain employs TRBV20-1 and TRBJ1-1; D ambiguous. Germline CDR1 reads DFQATT; CDR2 reads SNEGSKA (reference sequence). V lost 6 bases and J 4 bases, leaving 12 bases between the germline ends. This CDR3 has 12 residues.

The gene calls are TRBV7-9 and TRBJ2-5, with no clear D. The V and J ends lost 3 bases and 1 base respectively, with 6 bases between them. Per the germline V gene, CDR1 is SEHNR and CDR2 is FQNEAQ (reference sequence). The CDR3 runs to 13 residues. CDR3: CASSFSVQETQYF. As DNA, the CDR3 is TGTGCCAGCAGCTTTTCGGTCCAAGAGACCCAGTACTTC.

V and J are TRBV9 and TRBJ2-7; 11 bases are a match to TRBD2. The V segment lost 0 bases and the J segment 5 bases; nucleotides outside the gene matches: 7. The CDR3 has 16 amino acids. Germline V gene sequence: CDR1 SGDLS, CDR2 YYNGEE. The CDR3 region has the DNA TGTGCCAGCAGCGTAGTCATAGCGGGGGGGATCAACGAGCAGTACTTC. Amino acid sequence: CASSVVIAGGINEQYF.

The rearrangement joins TRBV18 to TRBJ1-1; TRBD1 agrees at 8 bases. Germline V gene lookup returns CDR1 KGHSH and CDR2 LQKENI. With V trimmed by 3 bases and J by 4 bases, 7 bases remained unmatched. The CDR3 has 15 amino acids. The CDR3: CASSPRNRGGTEAFF. The DNA for the CDR3 is TGTGCCAGCTCACCGCGAAACAGGGGGGGCACTGAAGCTTTCTTT.

The chain links TRBV4-2 to TRBJ2-1; possible D gene TRBD2, 6 bases. In germline, CDR1 is LGHNA, CDR2 YNFKEQ. V was pared by 0 bases and J by 7 bases, with 10 bases between. CDR3 size: 14 residues. The CDR3 is CASSQDLAGNEQFF. The CDR3 DNA follows: TGTGCCAGCAGCCAAGATTTGGCGGGAAATGAGCAGTTCTTC.

In this sample, this clonotype turned up once. The chain joins TRBV3-1 to TRBJ1-1; D gene uncertain. The CDR3 sequence is 13 residues long. In germline, CDR1 is LGHDT, CDR2 YNNKEL (reference sequence). The germline V and J ends were trimmed by 1 base and 6 bases, with 9 bases remaining between them. In DNA, the CDR3 is TGTGCCAGCAGCCAAGGACGAGGATCTGAAGCTTTCTTT. It translates to CASSQGRGSEAFF. The full variable domain, with the rest looked up from reference TRBV3-1 and TRBJ1-1, is DTAVSQTPKYLVTQMGNDKSIKCEQNLGHDTMYWYKQDSKKFLKIMFSYNNKELIINETVPNRFSPKSPDKAHLNLHINSLELGDSAVYFCASSQGRGSEAFFGQGTRLTVV.

The chain joins TRBV9 to TRBJ2-1, with a possible D match to TRBD2 (6 bases). CDR1 SGDLS and CDR2 YYNGEE come from the germline V gene. The CDR3 consists of 13 residues. V lost 0 bases and J lost 7, with 8 bases in between. The CDR3 is CASSVELANEQFF. The DNA of the CDR3 is TGTGCCAGCAGCGTAGAACTAGCAAATGAGCAGTTCTTC.

The chain has TRBV20-1 and TRBJ2-7; 9 bases fit TRBD2. CDR1 DFQATT and CDR2 SNEGSKA come from the germline V gene (reference sequence). V lost 3 bases, J lost 4 bases, and 10 bases stayed unmatched. This CDR3 is 15 amino acids long. CDR3 region: CSARLNSGGRYEQYF. CDR3 in DNA: TGCAGTGCTAGGCTGAATAGCGGGGGCCGATACGAGCAGTACTTC.

The chain is built from TRBV4-1 and TRBJ1-5; 12 nucleotides match TRBD1. This CDR3 is 17 amino acids long. Germline loops: CDR1 MGHRA, CDR2 YSYEKL. Trimming took 4 bases from V and 5 from J; bases not matched to a gene: 9. CDR3 amino acids: CASSPLTGQGAYQPQHF. The CDR3, as DNA: TGCGCCAGCAGCCCACTGACGGGACAGGGGGCTTATCAGCCCCAGCATTTT.

CDR3 region: CASSYHRDTNNEQFF. CDR3 nucleotides: TGTGCCAGCAGCTATCACCGGGACACTAACAATGAGCAGTTCTTC. V usage is TRBV11-2 and J usage is TRBJ2-1; the D gene is possibly TRBD1 (6 bases). Germline CDR1 SGHAT, CDR2 FQNNGV. There are 15 residues in the CDR3. Trimming stripped 4 bases from V and 5 bases from J, with 15 bases between. The full variable domain, its missing parts supplied by reference TRBV11-2 and TRBJ2-1, is EAGVAQSPRYKIIEKRQSVAFWCNPISGHATLYWYQQILGQGPKLLIQFQNNGVVDDSQLPKDRFSAERLKGVDSTLKIQPAKLEDSAVYLCASSYHRDTNNEQFFGPGTRLTVL.

J is TRBJ2-3 and V is TRBV5-4; 10 positions match TRBD1. V dropped 0 bases and J dropped 5; count of bases not matched to a gene: 6. Germline CDR1 reads SGHNT; CDR2 reads YYREEE (reference sequence). The CDR3 is 16 amino acids. DNA of the CDR3: TGTGCCAGCAGCTTGGGTGGGACAGGGGCGGGAGATACGCAGTATTTT. Translation: CASSLGGTGAGDTQYF.

CDR3 amino acids: CASSDPRGQWETQYF. CDR3 nucleotides: TGTGCCAGCAGTGACCCCAGGGGGCAATGGGAGACCCAGTACTTC. The chain links TRBV2 to TRBJ2-5, with 8 bases lining up with TRBD1. This CDR3 has 15 residues. Per germline, CDR1 SNHLY and CDR2 FYNNEI. V shed 3 bases and J 5 bases; nucleotides not matched to a gene: 8.

The V and J genes are TRBV5-1 and TRBJ1-1; D gene unclear. Germline V CDR1 and CDR2: SGHRS, YFSETQ. V was shortened by 1 base and J by 1 base, with 5 bases between the two germline ends. The CDR3 has 13 residues. The CDR3 nucleotides read TGCGCCAGCAGCTTGTTGAAGAACACTGAAGCTTTCTTT. This gives the protein CASSLLKNTEAFF.

This chain joins TRBV19 and TRBJ1-3; D is unresolved. Trimming pared 7 bases from V and 0 bases from J, leaving 4 bases between. This CDR3 contains 12 residues. Germline-derived CDR1 and CDR2 are LNHDA and SQIVND (reference sequence). CDR3 sequence (DNA): TGTGCCAGTACCATCTCTGGAAACACCATATATTTT. This gives the protein CASTISGNTIYF.